Following are 3 T cell receptor beta chains from one sample sequenced in a study of blood T cell repertoires in COVID-19. The table came from immunoSEQ multiplex PCR; TCRdb's copy has only in-frame clones and leaves some out. The sample consists of 150,000 to 200,000 clones, 88% of them appearing once. The sample was PBMCs or T cells enriched from blood (not recorded which). All receptors come from a young woman who had recovered from COVID-19.

This chain joins TRBV28 and TRBJ1-3; 7 bases are shared with TRBD1. Germline CDR1 reads MDHEN; CDR2 reads SYDVKM. This CDR3 is 15 amino acids long. The junction had 7 bases not matched to a gene; V was cut back by 5 bases and J by 3 bases. CDR3 sequence reads: CASSRQGLGGNTIYF. The CDR3 DNA is TGTGCCAGCAGTCGACAGGGCCTCGGTGGAAACACCATATATTTT.

The rearrangement links TRBV2 to TRBJ1-5; 9 nucleotides align to TRBD1. Germline CDR1 is SNHLY and CDR2 is FYNNEI. This CDR3 has 14 amino acids. V gave up 6 bases and J gave up 7 bases; unmatched junction bases: 7. In nucleotides, the CDR3 is TGTGCCAGCAGCAGGGGACAGGGACACCAGCCCCAGCATTTT. It encodes CASSRGQGHQPQHF.

The chain uses TRBV19 and TRBJ2-3, with 10 positions matching TRBD2. The trim removed 4 bases at V and 2 bases at J, leaving 12 bases unmatched. The CDR3 spans 18 residues. CDR1 and CDR2 (germline): LNHDA, SQIVND (reference sequence). The CDR3, as DNA: TGTGCCAGTAGTACCCGGACTAGCGGACTCATTGTCACAGATACGCAGTATTTT. As protein: CASSTRTSGLIVTDTQYF.